These T cell receptor beta chains were read from a single sample in a study of human T cells and chemical hapten exposure. TCRdb passed the RACE reads through MiXCR, listing each CDR3 protein once. The table has around 120,000 distinct CDR3 sequences, about 10% seen once. This specimen consisted of whole blood, obtained in connection with sensitization to the hapten diphenylcyclopropenone (DPC). The receptors originated from a woman aged 35 to 49 with alopecia areata. Some clones in this sample may be carry-over from other donors' samples. Each CDR3 is given with its conserved first and last residue. D genes are given only for firm matches. A clone size is listed for some rows: how often the clone was seen (once, few, many), or a class if it is expanded.

clone_size	v_call	d_call	j_call	cdr3_aa	cdr3_nt
many	TRBV4-2	-	TRBJ2-2	CASSQEPLGTGELFF	TGTGCCAGCAGCCAAGAACCCCTGGGTACCGGGGAGCTGTTTTTT
-	TRBV20-1	TRBD2	TRBJ2-7	CSARGITSGSYEQYF	TGCAGTGCTAGGGGTATTACTAGCGGGTCCTACGAGCAGTACTTC
-	TRBV7-2	TRBD2	TRBJ2-7	CASSSTGTSGSYEQYF	TGTGCCAGCAGCTCAACCGGGACTAGCGGTTCCTACGAGCAGTACTTC
few	TRBV4-2	-	TRBJ2-2	CASSQDRTRGDTGELFF	TGTGCCAGCAGCCAAGATCGCACCAGAGGGGACACCGGGGAGCTGTTTTTT
many	TRBV7-9	-	TRBJ1-5	CASSSTPPGHNTLNQPQHF	TGTGCCAGCAGCTCAACCCCTCCGGGACACAATACCCTTAATCAGCCCCAGCATTTT
many	TRBV7-2	-	TRBJ2-7	CASSAGFTYEQYF	TGTGCCAGCAGCGCGGGGTTCACCTACGAGCAGTACTTC
-	TRBV20-1	-	TRBJ2-3	CSVRRVGGSTDTQYF	TGCAGTGTAAGAAGAGTGGGGGGAAGCACAGATACGCAGTATTTT
many	TRBV7-2	-	TRBJ2-2	CASSLVKGEGLPGELFF	TGTGCCAGCAGCTTAGTTAAGGGGGAGGGCCTTCCCGGGGAGCTGTTTTTT
-	TRBV4-2	TRBD2	TRBJ2-7	CASSQDLPGLAGASSYEQYF	TGTGCCAGCAGCCAAGATCTCCCTGGACTAGCGGGAGCCAGCTCCTACGAGCAGTACTTC
many	TRBV7-9	-	TRBJ1-5	CASSFDNNQPQHF	TGTGCCAGCAGCTTTGACAACAATCAGCCCCAGCATTTT
-	TRBV9	-	TRBJ1-4	CASSAGTANNEKLFF	TGTGCCAGCAGCGCCGGGACCGCGAATAATGAAAAACTGTTTTTT
-	TRBV25-1	TRBD2	TRBJ2-1	CASSAPASGSPPEQFF	TGTGCCAGCAGTGCACCGGCTAGCGGGAGTCCCCCTGAGCAGTTCTTC
-	TRBV29-1	-	TRBJ1-1	CSAGLNAFF	TGCAGCGCTGGCTTGAACGCTTTCTTT
few	TRBV14	-	TRBJ2-3	CASSQLTGTSLPDTQYF	TGTGCCAGCAGCCAGCTCACCGGGACCTCACTCCCAGATACGCAGTATTTT
-	TRBV7-3	-	TRBJ2-2	CASSSQIGENTGELFF	TGTGCCAGCAGCTCACAAATCGGGGAGAACACCGGGGAGCTGTTTTTT
few	TRBV2	TRBD1	TRBJ1-5	CASSETGTGNQPQHF	TGTGCCAGCAGTGAAACCGGGACAGGGAATCAGCCCCAGCATTTT
-	TRBV7-2	-	TRBJ2-1	CASSLGPVGEQFF	TGTGCCAGCAGCTTAGGTCCCGTTGGTGAGCAGTTCTTC
-	TRBV20-1	-	TRBJ2-1	CSADKLGGGQGINEQFF	TGCAGTGCTGACAAACTAGGCGGGGGACAAGGAATCAATGAGCAGTTCTTC
-	TRBV30	TRBD1	TRBJ1-4	CAWSKQGAGNEKLFF	TGTGCCTGGAGTAAACAGGGGGCGGGTAATGAAAAACTGTTTTTT
-	TRBV12-3/TRBV12-4	-	TRBJ1-2	CASSFPPPYGYTF	TGTGCCAGCAGTTTTCCGCCCCCTTATGGCTACACCTTC
few	TRBV5-1	-	TRBJ1-1	CASSLYVVNTEAFF	TGCGCCAGCAGCTTGTATGTGGTGAACACTGAAGCTTTCTTT
many	TRBV3-1	-	TRBJ1-1	CASSQDPLTEAFF	TGTGCCAGCAGCCAAGACCCCTTGACTGAAGCTTTCTTT
-	TRBV20-1	-	TRBJ1-1	CSARVNTEAFF	TGCAGTGCTAGGGTGAACACTGAAGCTTTCTTT
-	TRBV7-2	TRBD1	TRBJ1-2	CASSLGGQGSVGYTF	TGTGCCAGCAGCTTAGGGGGACAGGGGTCGGTTGGCTACACCTTC
-	TRBV2	-	TRBJ1-5	CASSFSSNQPQHF	TGTGCCAGCAGTTTTAGTAGCAATCAGCCCCAGCATTTT
many	TRBV7-9	TRBD1	TRBJ2-6	CASSLGRQGRGPGANVLTF	TGTGCCAGCAGCTTAGGACGGCAGGGCAGGGGGCCTGGGGCCAACGTCCTGACTTTC
-	TRBV6-2/TRBV6-3	-	TRBJ2-7	CASSFGAYEQYF	TGTGCCAGCAGTTTCGGGGCCTACGAGCAGTACTTC
many	TRBV19	-	TRBJ2-7	CASSMILGSYEQYF	TGTGCCAGTAGTATGATTTTGGGCTCCTACGAGCAGTACTTC
-	TRBV7-8	-	TRBJ1-4	CASSLATRGEKLFF	TGTGCCAGCAGCTTAGCAACCAGAGGGGAAAAACTGTTTTTT
many	TRBV5-1	TRBD2	TRBJ2-1	CASSPLLLAGGAVEEQFF	TGCGCCAGCAGCCCGCTATTACTAGCGGGTGGTGCTGTCGAGGAGCAGTTCTTC
-	TRBV6-5	TRBD1	TRBJ2-3	CASKRGQFTDTQYF	TGTGCCAGCAAAAGGGGGCAGTTCACAGATACGCAGTATTTT
few	TRBV11-3	-	TRBJ2-3	CASSSMGRDTQYF	TGTGCCAGCAGCTCCATGGGGCGCGATACGCAGTATTTT
few	TRBV10-3	-	TRBJ2-1	CAISPTWGGAVDEQFF	TGTGCCATCAGTCCCACCTGGGGGGGGGCTGTGGATGAGCAGTTCTTC
many	TRBV10-1	TRBD2	TRBJ2-3	CASTYGLAGGPTTDTQYF	TGCGCCAGCACCTACGGACTAGCGGGGGGCCCTACCACAGATACGCAGTATTTT
few	TRBV2	-	TRBJ2-3	CASGPDTQYF	TGTGCCAGCGGTCCAGATACGCAGTATTTT
few	TRBV20-1	-	TRBJ1-1	CSASAFMNTEAFF	TGCAGTGCTAGCGCGTTTATGAACACTGAAGCTTTCTTT
many	TRBV5-1	TRBD2	TRBJ2-7	CASSLALAGGSPVEQYF	TGCGCCAGCAGCTTGGCTCTAGCGGGAGGGTCTCCGGTCGAGCAGTACTTC